This T cell receptor (beta chain) was sequenced during a study of response to subunit inactivated influenza vaccine. There are many counts of this clonotype. Per germline, CDR1 GTSNPN and CDR2 SVGIG (reference sequence). The CDR3 has 12 residues. Trimming stripped 5 bases from V and 11 bases from J, with 13 bases between. Each CDR3 protein is one row after TCRdb ran MiXCR on the RT-PCR reads. The sample includes approximately 290,000 distinct CDR3 sequences, around 22% seen only once; the top ten take around a tenth. The sample here was PBMCs from blood, taken around 22 months after vaccination. The sequence was obtained from a man between 45 and 75 years old who received an inactivated influenza vaccine. The rearrangement uses TRBV30 and TRBJ1-6; the D is unclear. CDR3 DNA sequence: TGTGCCTGGGGACCCGGCGGGGCACCCCTCCACTTT. It yields the protein CAWGPGGAPLHF.